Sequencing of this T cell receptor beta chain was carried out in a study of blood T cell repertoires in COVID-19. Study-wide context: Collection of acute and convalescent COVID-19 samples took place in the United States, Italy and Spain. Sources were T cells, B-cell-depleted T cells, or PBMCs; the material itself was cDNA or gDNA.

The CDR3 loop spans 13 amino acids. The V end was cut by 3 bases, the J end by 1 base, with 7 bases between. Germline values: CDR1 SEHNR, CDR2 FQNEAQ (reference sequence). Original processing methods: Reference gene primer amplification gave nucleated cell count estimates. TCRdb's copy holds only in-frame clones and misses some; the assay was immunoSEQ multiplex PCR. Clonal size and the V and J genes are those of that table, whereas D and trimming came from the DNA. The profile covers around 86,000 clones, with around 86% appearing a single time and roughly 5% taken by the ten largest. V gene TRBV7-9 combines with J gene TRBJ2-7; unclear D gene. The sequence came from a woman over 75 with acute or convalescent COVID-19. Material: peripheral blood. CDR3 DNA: TGTGCCAGCAGCTTTGGGCAGTCCTACGAGCAGTACTTC. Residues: CASSFGQSYEQYF.